The rows below give T cell receptor beta chains drawn from one sample of a study of CD4 T cells in relation to SARS-CoV-2 and coronaviruses. TCRdb keeps only in-frame clones here, not all; method: immunoSEQ multiplex PCR. The sample carries 38,000 or so clones, about 86% recorded once. What these receptors recognize is not known. The sample was naive CD4+ T cells from PBMCs, cultured in vitro. The receptors here all came from an adult with COVID-19. The CDR3 runs from the conserved cysteine through the conserved F or W. The order of the fields is D gene, J gene, V gene, clone size, CDR3 protein, CDR3 DNA. The D gene is left open where the match is weak. A row's size may be missing; if present it is once, few, many or a size class.

d_call: NA
j_call: TRBJ2-2
v_call: TRBV15
clone_size: NA
cdr3_aa: CATSRDHFSYTGELFF
cdr3_nt: TGTGCCACCAGCAGAGATCACTTCAGCTACACCGGGGAGCTGTTTTTT

d_call: NA
j_call: TRBJ2-1
v_call: TRBV3-1/TRBV3-2
clone_size: NA
cdr3_aa: CASSQEGGAPLYNEQFF
cdr3_nt: TGTGCCAGCAGCCAAGAGGGCGGGGCCCCACTCTACAATGAGCAGTTCTTC

d_call: NA
j_call: TRBJ2-2
v_call: TRBV27
clone_size: NA
cdr3_aa: CASSPRTVANTGELFF
cdr3_nt: TGTGCCAGCAGTCCCAGGACCGTTGCGAACACCGGGGAGCTGTTTTTT

d_call: NA
j_call: TRBJ2-3
v_call: TRBV18
clone_size: few
cdr3_aa: CASSPRQTTDTQYF
cdr3_nt: TGTGCCAGCTCACCACGCCAGACCACAGATACGCAGTATTTT

d_call: NA
j_call: TRBJ2-7
v_call: TRBV9
clone_size: NA
cdr3_aa: CASSPMQTPSYEQYF
cdr3_nt: TGTGCCAGCAGCCCTATGCAGACCCCTTCGTACGAGCAGTACTTC

d_call: TRBD1
j_call: TRBJ1-2
v_call: TRBV12-3/TRBV12-4
clone_size: NA
cdr3_aa: CASTQTGAYGYTF
cdr3_nt: TGTGCCAGCACCCAGACAGGGGCCTATGGCTACACCTTC

d_call: NA
j_call: TRBJ2-3
v_call: TRBV27
clone_size: NA
cdr3_aa: CASRSVSTDTQYF
cdr3_nt: TGTGCCAGCAGATCCGTCAGCACAGATACGCAGTATTTT

d_call: NA
j_call: TRBJ2-7
v_call: TRBV2
clone_size: NA
cdr3_aa: CATKFDLYEQYF
cdr3_nt: TGTGCCACCAAATTCGACCTCTACGAGCAGTACTTC

d_call: TRBD1
j_call: TRBJ2-1
v_call: TRBV2
clone_size: NA
cdr3_aa: CATASQGGYNEQFF
cdr3_nt: TGTGCCACCGCTTCACAGGGGGGATACAATGAGCAGTTCTTC

d_call: NA
j_call: TRBJ2-5
v_call: TRBV29-1
clone_size: NA
cdr3_aa: CSALPDGQETQYF
cdr3_nt: TGCAGCGCATTACCGGATGGCCAAGAGACCCAGTACTTC

d_call: NA
j_call: TRBJ2-1
v_call: TRBV4-1
clone_size: NA
cdr3_aa: CASSPLQGGSYNEQFF
cdr3_nt: TGCGCCAGCAGCCCATTACAGGGAGGCTCCTACAATGAGCAGTTCTTC

d_call: NA
j_call: TRBJ1-4
v_call: TRBV10-3
clone_size: NA
cdr3_aa: CAISGTGGAEKLFF
cdr3_nt: TGTGCCATCAGTGGTACCGGGGGTGCTGAAAAACTGTTTTTT

d_call: TRBD2
j_call: TRBJ2-3
v_call: TRBV6-5
clone_size: NA
cdr3_aa: CASSSILAVNTDTQYF
cdr3_nt: TGTGCCAGCAGTTCAATACTAGCGGTTAACACAGATACGCAGTATTTT

d_call: TRBD1
j_call: TRBJ1-2
v_call: TRBV19
clone_size: NA
cdr3_aa: CASESGTGEMGYTF
cdr3_nt: TGTGCCAGCGAATCCGGGACAGGGGAGATGGGCTACACCTTC

d_call: NA
j_call: TRBJ2-1
v_call: TRBV7-2
clone_size: NA
cdr3_aa: CASSLEGGRWDEQFF
cdr3_nt: TGTGCCAGCAGCTTAGAGGGAGGTCGATGGGATGAGCAGTTCTTC

d_call: NA
j_call: TRBJ2-7
v_call: TRBV28
clone_size: NA
cdr3_aa: CASGQAVGQYF
cdr3_nt: TGTGCCAGCGGACAAGCCGTCGGGCAGTACTTC

d_call: TRBD1
j_call: TRBJ1-2
v_call: TRBV27
clone_size: once
cdr3_aa: CASRGTGDGYTF
cdr3_nt: TGTGCCAGCAGGGGGACAGGGGATGGCTACACCTTC

d_call: NA
j_call: TRBJ1-2
v_call: TRBV19
clone_size: NA
cdr3_aa: CASSTGANYGYTF
cdr3_nt: TGTGCCAGTAGTACGGGAGCTAACTATGGCTACACCTTC

d_call: NA
j_call: TRBJ2-7
v_call: TRBV7-2
clone_size: NA
cdr3_aa: CASSPGLRAYEQYF
cdr3_nt: TGTGCCAGCAGCCCCGGTTTGAGGGCCTACGAGCAGTACTTC

d_call: NA
j_call: TRBJ2-5
v_call: TRBV6-5
clone_size: once
cdr3_aa: CASSYSHETQYF
cdr3_nt: TGTGCCAGCAGTTACTCGCATGAGACCCAGTACTTC

d_call: NA
j_call: TRBJ2-6
v_call: TRBV10-3
clone_size: NA
cdr3_aa: CAISESGGLAANVLTF
cdr3_nt: TGTGCCATCAGTGAGTCGGGGGGCCTAGCGGCCAACGTCCTGACTTTC

d_call: NA
j_call: TRBJ2-1
v_call: TRBV6-2/TRBV6-3
clone_size: NA
cdr3_aa: CASSDGKGDYNEQFF
cdr3_nt: TGTGCCAGCAGCGACGGTAAGGGGGATTACAATGAGCAGTTCTTC

d_call: NA
j_call: TRBJ2-7
v_call: TRBV6-6
clone_size: NA
cdr3_aa: CASYQLGEQYF
cdr3_nt: TGTGCCAGCTATCAGTTGGGCGAGCAGTACTTC

d_call: NA
j_call: TRBJ2-1
v_call: TRBV13
clone_size: NA
cdr3_aa: CASSLVLRDNEQFF
cdr3_nt: TGTGCCAGCAGCTTAGTTCTCAGGGACAATGAGCAGTTCTTC

d_call: NA
j_call: TRBJ2-3
v_call: TRBV2
clone_size: NA
cdr3_aa: CAGAATDTQYF
cdr3_nt: TGTGCCGGCGCAGCTACAGATACGCAGTATTTT

d_call: TRBD2
j_call: TRBJ2-2
v_call: TRBV4-2
clone_size: NA
cdr3_aa: CASSQASGRSAGELFF
cdr3_nt: TGTGCCAGCAGCCAAGCGAGCGGGAGAAGCGCCGGGGAGCTGTTTTTT

d_call: NA
j_call: TRBJ2-2
v_call: TRBV7-2
clone_size: NA
cdr3_aa: CASSLSRVTNTGELFF
cdr3_nt: TGTGCCAGCAGCTTATCCAGGGTTACGAACACCGGGGAGCTGTTTTTT

d_call: NA
j_call: TRBJ2-2
v_call: TRBV5-1
clone_size: NA
cdr3_aa: CASIKNPLRDNGELFF
cdr3_nt: TGCGCCAGCATCAAGAACCCGCTGCGGGATAACGGGGAGCTGTTTTTT

d_call: TRBD2
j_call: TRBJ2-1
v_call: TRBV7-9
clone_size: NA
cdr3_aa: CASSFLAGAKEYEQFF
cdr3_nt: TGTGCCAGCAGCTTTTTAGCGGGAGCTAAGGAGTATGAGCAGTTCTTC

d_call: NA
j_call: TRBJ2-5
v_call: TRBV11-2
clone_size: NA
cdr3_aa: CASSTDHRLQETQYF
cdr3_nt: TGTGCCAGCAGCACGGACCACAGACTCCAAGAGACCCAGTACTTC

d_call: NA
j_call: TRBJ2-1
v_call: TRBV19
clone_size: NA
cdr3_aa: CASSILASFREQFF
cdr3_nt: TGTGCCAGTAGTATCCTGGCTAGCTTTAGGGAGCAGTTCTTC

d_call: TRBD2
j_call: TRBJ2-2
v_call: TRBV29-1
clone_size: NA
cdr3_aa: CSVVKRENTGELFF
cdr3_nt: TGCAGCGTTGTAAAGCGGGAAAACACCGGGGAGCTGTTTTTT

d_call: TRBD2
j_call: TRBJ2-6
v_call: TRBV6-1
clone_size: NA
cdr3_aa: CASSGTSVKSGANVLTF
cdr3_nt: TGTGCCAGCAGTGGGACTAGCGTTAAGTCTGGGGCCAACGTCCTGACTTTC

d_call: NA
j_call: TRBJ2-1
v_call: TRBV29-1
clone_size: NA
cdr3_aa: CSVEGWDEQFF
cdr3_nt: TGCAGCGTTGAGGGGTGGGATGAGCAGTTCTTC

d_call: TRBD2
j_call: TRBJ2-1
v_call: TRBV5-1
clone_size: NA
cdr3_aa: CASSLAMTSGGWDEQFF
cdr3_nt: TGCGCCAGCAGCTTGGCCATGACTAGCGGGGGCTGGGATGAGCAGTTCTTC

d_call: NA
j_call: TRBJ2-7
v_call: TRBV28
clone_size: NA
cdr3_aa: CASSSRPTLGEQYF
cdr3_nt: TGTGCCAGCAGTTCCCGCCCTACTTTAGGGGAGCAGTACTTC

d_call: NA
j_call: TRBJ1-5
v_call: TRBV19
clone_size: NA
cdr3_aa: CASSIDRWDNQPQHF
cdr3_nt: TGTGCCAGTAGTATAGATCGATGGGATAATCAGCCCCAGCATTTT

d_call: TRBD1
j_call: TRBJ1-5
v_call: TRBV5-6
clone_size: once
cdr3_aa: CASSTGQDNQPQHF
cdr3_nt: TGTGCCAGCAGCACCGGACAGGACAATCAGCCCCAGCATTTT

d_call: NA
j_call: TRBJ1-6
v_call: TRBV12-3/TRBV12-4
clone_size: NA
cdr3_aa: CASTKRGNSPLHF
cdr3_nt: TGTGCCAGCACCAAGAGGGGTAATTCACCCCTCCACTTT

d_call: NA
j_call: TRBJ2-3
v_call: TRBV6-2/TRBV6-3
clone_size: NA
cdr3_aa: CASSYGGLITDTQYF
cdr3_nt: TGTGCCAGCAGTTATGGCGGTCTCATCACAGATACGCAGTATTTT

d_call: NA
j_call: TRBJ2-5
v_call: TRBV19
clone_size: NA
cdr3_aa: CASSIIAEDTQYF
cdr3_nt: TGTGCCAGTAGTATTATAGCAGAAGATACCCAGTACTTC

d_call: TRBD1
j_call: TRBJ1-4
v_call: TRBV3-1/TRBV3-2
clone_size: NA
cdr3_aa: CASSYSTGAEKLFF
cdr3_nt: TGTGCCAGCAGCTACTCGACAGGGGCCGAAAAACTGTTTTTT

d_call: NA
j_call: TRBJ2-5
v_call: TRBV30
clone_size: NA
cdr3_aa: CAWSRTGTQETQYF
cdr3_nt: TGTGCCTGGAGTCGCACGGGAACCCAAGAGACCCAGTACTTC

d_call: NA
j_call: TRBJ2-5
v_call: TRBV12-3/TRBV12-4
clone_size: NA
cdr3_aa: CASSSVTETQYF
cdr3_nt: TGTGCCAGCAGTTCTGTTACAGAGACCCAGTACTTC

d_call: NA
j_call: TRBJ2-3
v_call: TRBV7-2
clone_size: NA
cdr3_aa: CASSLGIKLSRTDTQYF
cdr3_nt: TGTGCCAGCAGCTTGGGAATAAAGCTCTCGCGCACAGATACGCAGTATTTT

d_call: TRBD2
j_call: TRBJ2-1
v_call: TRBV5-1
clone_size: NA
cdr3_aa: CASSLDPLAEKKEQFF
cdr3_nt: TGCGCCAGCAGCTTGGATCCACTAGCGGAGAAAAAAGAGCAGTTCTTC